A single sample gave rise to the 27 T cell receptor beta chains below, sequenced in a study of blood T cell repertoires in COVID-19. Method: immunoSEQ multiplex PCR; TCRdb's copy keeps in-frame clones and lacks some. The data contain about 230,000 clones, over 80% of them singletons. Sample: peripheral blood. The receptors stem from a woman between 65 and 79 years old with active or convalescent COVID-19.

DNA of the CDR3: TGTGCCAGCAGTTTATCGGCCCGCTCAGGGGATGAAAAACTGTTTTTT. It encodes CASSLSARSGDEKLFF. V and J are TRBV28 and TRBJ1-4; TRBD1 might be the D (6 bases). The CDR3 is 16 amino acids. V was shortened by 1 base and J by 6 bases, with 15 bases between the two germline ends. Germline values: CDR1 MDHEN, CDR2 SYDVKM.

The genes are TRBV18 and TRBJ1-1; TRBD1 matches 9 bases. From germline, CDR1 is KGHSH and CDR2 LQKENI. J gave up 4 bases and V 3 bases, and 3 bases lay outside the gene matches. The CDR3 spans 14 residues. DNA for the CDR3: TGTGCCAGCTCACCGGGACAGGGCTTCACTGAAGCTTTCTTT. Translating gives CASSPGQGFTEAFF.

This clone occurred many times. V and J are TRBV27 and TRBJ1-5; TRBD1 aligns across 7 bases. Germline V lookup: CDR1 MNHEY, CDR2 SMNVEV (reference sequence). Unmatched junction bases numbered 8, after V lost 3 bases and J lost 6 bases. This CDR3 comprises 15 residues. In DNA, the CDR3 is TGTGCCAGCAGTTTTGGGTGGCAGGGGGGTCAGCCCCAGCATTTT. Amino acid sequence: CASSFGWQGGQPQHF.

This clone was observed once. The gene calls are TRBV18 and TRBJ1-5; tentatively, D is TRBD1 (6 bases). V was clipped by 0 bases and J by 6 bases, with 15 bases between them. The CDR3 covers 16 residues. Per the germline V gene, CDR1 is KGHSH and CDR2 is LQKENI. CDR3 coding DNA: TGTGCCAGCTCACCACCTTCCGGACAGCTGGGTCAGCCCCAGCATTTT. Translated, it gives CASSPPSGQLGQPQHF.

The rearrangement uses TRBV30 and TRBJ2-3; D may be TRBD2 (7 bases). The CDR3 sequence is 11 residues long. Germline CDR1 reads GTSNPN; CDR2 reads SVGIG (reference sequence). V was shortened by 7 bases and J by 7 bases, with 12 bases between the two germline ends. The CDR3 bases are TGTGCCTTAGGGGGGGTTAATACGCAGTATTTT. It translates to CALGGVNTQYF.

Only a few counts were recorded for this clone. V usage is TRBV4-1 and J usage is TRBJ2-1, with D possibly being TRBD2 (6 bases). The CDR3 extends over 17 amino acids. Trimming cost V 0 bases and J 8 bases, with 20 bases left between them. The germline gives CDR1 MGHRA, CDR2 YSYEKL. The CDR3 reads CASSQDGPGLVSDEQFF. CDR3 DNA sequence: TGCGCCAGCAGCCAAGATGGACCGGGACTGGTTAGCGATGAGCAGTTCTTC.

This clone has more than one count but fewer than ten. This sequence joins TRBV5-4 and TRBJ1-2; TRBD1 aligns across 7 bases. Germline trimming cut 7 bases from V and 6 bases from J; bases unmatched to any gene: 9. Germline CDR1 reads SGHNT; CDR2 reads YYREEE (reference sequence). CDR3 size: 13 residues. The DNA for the CDR3 is TGTGCCAGCGGCGCAGGGGGTTATCATGGCTACACCTTC. This translates into CASGAGGYHGYTF.

There are many counts of this clone. The rearrangement uses TRBV7-3 and TRBJ1-3; D remains ambiguous. In germline, CDR1 is SGHTA, CDR2 FQGTGA. V was pared by 5 bases and J by 0 bases, with 8 bases between. There are 14 residues in the CDR3. CDR3 in DNA: TGTGCCAGCAGCCCGGGATACTCTGGAAACACCATATATTTT. Translated: CASSPGYSGNTIYF.

This rearrangement joins TRBV5-3 to TRBJ1-6; 7 nucleotides agree with TRBD1. TRBV5-3 carries the ORF label, with uncertain function. This CDR3 has 18 amino acids. Unmatched junction bases numbered 16, after V lost 4 bases and J lost 6 bases. In DNA, the CDR3 is TGTGCCAGAAGCCTCTGTGTGGATGACCGGGACAGTAATTCACCCCTCCACTTT. Its translation: CARSLCVDDRDSNSPLHF.

The chain recombines TRBV7-9 with TRBJ1-2; weak D call: TRBD1 (6 bases). V dropped 4 bases and J dropped 4 bases, with 16 bases sitting between them. CDR1 is SEHNR and CDR2 is FQNEAQ in the germline V gene (reference sequence). The length of the CDR3 is 15 residues. CDR3 sequence reads: CASSSPGGPLYGYTF. CDR3 DNA sequence: TGTGCCAGCAGCTCGCCCGGGGGGCCCCTCTATGGCTACACCTTC.

Note on this clone: This CDR3 is also generated by other DNA sequences in the sample. The chain has TRBV18 and TRBJ2-7; D is ambiguous. V was clipped by 3 bases and J by 0 bases, with 6 bases between them. The CDR3 extends over 13 amino acids. The germline V gene has CDR1 KGHSH and CDR2 LQKENI. The CDR3 is CASSPPSSYEQYF. The CDR3 DNA reads TGTGCCAGCTCACCCCCTAGCTCCTACGAGCAGTACTTC.

The CDR3 is CASLPTGTNNEQFF. The CDR3 DNA is TGTGCCAGTCTCCCCACAGGGACTAACAATGAGCAGTTCTTC. V and J are TRBV19 and TRBJ2-1, with D possibly matching TRBD2 (7 bases). Germline V lookup: CDR1 LNHDA, CDR2 SQIVND (reference sequence). The CDR3 length is 14 residues. Trimming removed 8 bases from V and 5 bases from J, with 16 bases in between.

This clone was seen once. The chain is built from TRBV18 and TRBJ2-1; 9 bases line up with TRBD1. The CDR3 sequence is 15 residues long. V gave up 5 bases and J gave up 6 bases; unmatched junction bases: 8. Germline-derived CDR1 and CDR2 are KGHSH and LQKENI. In DNA, the CDR3 is TGTGCCAGCTCAGCGGCCGGGACAGGGTTCAATGAGCAGTTCTTC. It specifies CASSAAGTGFNEQFF.

The genes are TRBV11-3 and TRBJ2-1, with TRBD2 identical over 8 bases. There are 18 residues in the CDR3. CDR1 SGHNT and CDR2 YENEEA come from the germline V gene. The V gene end was trimmed by 5 bases and the J gene end by 5 bases; junction bases not matched to a gene: 17. CDR3: CASSPTYWGSGVHNEQFF. CDR3 DNA: TGTGCCAGCAGCCCAACCTATTGGGGTAGCGGGGTCCACAATGAGCAGTTCTTC.

V usage is TRBV21-1 and J usage is TRBJ2-7; the table's TRBD2 call for D was not verified on the DNA. TRBV21-1 is labeled a pseudogene. The CDR3 length is 10 residues. CDR3 sequence reads: CASSIREQYF. Written as DNA, the CDR3 is TGTGCCAGCAGCATTCGGGAGCAGTACTTC.

This clone was detected once. The chain uses TRBV6-1 and TRBJ2-7; 13 nucleotides align to TRBD2. The CDR3 length is 17 residues. Germline assignment: CDR1 MNHNS and CDR2 SASEGT. Unmatched junction bases numbered 8, after V lost 3 bases and J lost 3 bases. CDR3 sequence (DNA): TGTGCCAGCAGTGAGGAAATGGGACTAGCGGGGCACTACGAGCAGTACTTC. This gives the protein CASSEEMGLAGHYEQYF.

The V gene is TRBV5-4, the J gene TRBJ2-5; 7 nucleotides match TRBD2. The V segment lost 4 bases and the J segment 5 bases; nucleotides outside the gene matches: 8. The CDR3 is 14 amino acids. Looked up from germline, CDR1 is SGHNT and CDR2 is YYREEE (reference sequence). The CDR3 region has the DNA TGTGCCAGCAGCCCCGGGACTACGAAGGAGACCCAGTACTTC. Translated, it gives CASSPGTTKETQYF.

This rearrangement joins TRBV2 to TRBJ2-2, with D perhaps matching TRBD2 (5 bases). Trimming took 3 bases from V and 5 from J, leaving 7 bases between them. Germline assignment: CDR1 SNHLY and CDR2 FYNNEI. The CDR3 runs 13 residues. CDR3 bases: TGTGCCAGCAGTGAGAGGGAAACCGGGGAGCTGTTTTTT. Residues: CASSERETGELFF.

This chain joins TRBV5-1 and TRBJ2-1; TRBD1 might be the D (6 bases). Per germline, CDR1 SGHRS and CDR2 YFSETQ. The CDR3 spans 14 residues. Between the trimmed V and J ends, which lost 4 bases and 7 bases, there was a span of 15 bases. CDR3 loop: CASSIQNRVNEQFF. The CDR3 DNA is TGCGCCAGCAGCATACAGAACAGGGTGAATGAGCAGTTCTTC.

J is TRBJ2-7 and V is TRBV5-1, with a tentative D call TRBD2 (6 bases). The germline V and J ends were trimmed by 2 bases and 7 bases, with 16 bases remaining between them. CDR1 and CDR2 from the germline V gene are SGHRS and YFSETQ. The CDR3 is made up of 14 amino acids. The CDR3: CASSFAGLGVEQYF. The CDR3 bases are TGCGCCAGCAGCTTTGCGGGACTGGGCGTGGAGCAGTACTTC.

This chain links TRBV15 with TRBJ1-2; TRBD1 matches at 8 bases. The length of the CDR3 is 17 residues. Looked up from germline, CDR1 is LNHNV and CDR2 is YYDKDF (reference sequence). Losses at the gene ends were 0 bases for V and 6 bases for J; bases not matched to a gene: 12. The CDR3 is CATSRDKWRQGADGYTF. The CDR3 region has the DNA TGTGCCACCAGCAGAGATAAATGGCGGCAGGGGGCAGATGGCTACACCTTC.

This CDR3 reads CASSPGQGALNYEQYF. The CDR3 nucleotides read TGTGCCAGCAGCCCCGGACAGGGGGCGCTTAACTACGAGCAGTACTTC. The V gene is TRBV28, the J gene TRBJ2-7, with 11 bases aligning to TRBD1. Germline V CDR1 and CDR2: MDHEN, SYDVKM. The V gene end was trimmed by 6 bases and the J gene end by 3 bases; junction bases not matched to a gene: 10. This CDR3 comprises 16 residues.

A single count supports this clone. A junction end diverges from the germline sequence, so it may reflect a read error. The rearrangement joins TRBV7-7 to TRBJ2-2; 11 nucleotides match TRBD2. Germline lookup yields CDR1 SSHAT and CDR2 FNYEAQ (reference sequence). The CDR3 extends over 16 amino acids. CDR3 residues: CASSTSGSVGTGELFF. DNA of the CDR3: TGTGCTAGCAGCACTAGCGGGAGTGTGGGCACCGGGGAGCTGTTTTTT.

V and J are TRBV6-1 and TRBJ1-2; 8 bases match TRBD1. The CDR3 spans 14 residues. The V and J ends lost 2 bases and 4 bases, in that order; junction bases with no gene match: 3. From germline, CDR1 is MNHNS and CDR2 SASEGT. Written as DNA, the CDR3 is TGTGCCAGCAGTGAAATGGGGACAGGCTATGGCTACACCTTC. Its translation: CASSEMGTGYGYTF.

The chain links TRBV5-1 to TRBJ2-1; TRBD1 matches at 7 bases. CDR3 size: 14 residues. Germline V CDR1 and CDR2: SGHRS, YFSETQ. Trimming took 4 bases from V and 4 from J; bases not matched to a gene: 5. CDR3 sequence reads: CASSEMGQYNEQFF. CDR3 nucleotide sequence: TGCGCCAGCAGCGAAATGGGACAGTACAATGAGCAGTTCTTC.

This clone was observed a few times. The V and J genes are TRBV4-1 and TRBJ1-2; tentatively, D is TRBD1 (6 bases). The CDR3 totals 17 residues. Trimming cost V 7 bases and J 7 bases, with 28 bases left between them. The germline V gene encodes CDR1 MGHRA and CDR2 YSYEKL. DNA of the CDR3: TGCGCCAGCAACCGCCCAGGGGCGGGAGCACAGAGAGTTGGCTACACCTTC. Protein sequence: CASNRPGAGAQRVGYTF.

The chain is built from TRBV30 and TRBJ1-5; no definite D call. V lost 2 bases to trimming and J lost 3 bases, with 5 bases between them. This CDR3 contains 12 residues. Germline V gene lookup returns CDR1 GTSNPN and CDR2 SVGIG (reference sequence). In nucleotides, the CDR3 is TGTGCCTGGAGTCAGTACAATCAGCCCCAGCATTTT. It is translated as CAWSQYNQPQHF.